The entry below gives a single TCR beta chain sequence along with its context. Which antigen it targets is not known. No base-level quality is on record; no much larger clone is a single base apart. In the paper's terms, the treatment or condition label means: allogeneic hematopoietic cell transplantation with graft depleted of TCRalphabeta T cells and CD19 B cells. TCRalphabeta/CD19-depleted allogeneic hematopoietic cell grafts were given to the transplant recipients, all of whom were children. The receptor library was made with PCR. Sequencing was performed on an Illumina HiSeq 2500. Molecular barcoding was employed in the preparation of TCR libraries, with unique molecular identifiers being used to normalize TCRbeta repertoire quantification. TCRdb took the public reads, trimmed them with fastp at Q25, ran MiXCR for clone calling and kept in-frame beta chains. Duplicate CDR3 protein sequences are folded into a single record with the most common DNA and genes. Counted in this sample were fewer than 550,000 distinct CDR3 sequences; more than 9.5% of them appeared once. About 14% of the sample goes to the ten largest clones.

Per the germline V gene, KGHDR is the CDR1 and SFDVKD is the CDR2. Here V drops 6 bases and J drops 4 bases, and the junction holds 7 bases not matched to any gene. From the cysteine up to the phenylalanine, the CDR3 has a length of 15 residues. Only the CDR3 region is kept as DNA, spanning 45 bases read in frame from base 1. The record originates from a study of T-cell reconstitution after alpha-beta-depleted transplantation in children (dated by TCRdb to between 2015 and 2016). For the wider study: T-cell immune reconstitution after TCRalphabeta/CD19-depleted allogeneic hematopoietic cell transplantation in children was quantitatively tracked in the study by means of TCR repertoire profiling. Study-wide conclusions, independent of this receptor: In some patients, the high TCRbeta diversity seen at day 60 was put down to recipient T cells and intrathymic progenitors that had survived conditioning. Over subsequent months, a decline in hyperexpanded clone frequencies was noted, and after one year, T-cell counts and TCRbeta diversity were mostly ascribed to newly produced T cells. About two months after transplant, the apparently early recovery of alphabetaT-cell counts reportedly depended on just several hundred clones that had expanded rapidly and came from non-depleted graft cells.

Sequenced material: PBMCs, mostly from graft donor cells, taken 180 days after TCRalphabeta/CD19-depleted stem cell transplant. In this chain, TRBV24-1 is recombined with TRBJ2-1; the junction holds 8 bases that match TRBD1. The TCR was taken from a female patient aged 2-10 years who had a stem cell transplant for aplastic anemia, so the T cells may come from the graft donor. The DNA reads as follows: TGTGCCACCAGTCCCAAACAGGGGGGTTACAATGAGCAGTTCTTC. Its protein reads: CATSPKQGGYNEQFF.